What follows are 26 T cell receptor beta chains derived from one specimen sequenced in a study of T-cell reconstitution after alpha-beta-depleted transplantation in children. Unique molecular identifiers were used in preparing the TCRbeta library. TCRdb re-called the PCR reads through MiXCR, storing one row per CDR3 protein. Of around 78,000 distinct CDR3 sequences in the sample, roughly 14% were seen once. Sequencing was performed on PBMCs, mostly from graft donor cells, taken 180 days after TCRalphabeta/CD19-depleted stem cell transplant. The receptors were sampled from a male patient aged 2-15 years who had a stem cell transplant for acute lymphoblastic leukemia, so the T cells may come from the graft donor.

Many counts were recorded for this clonotype. The chain joins TRBV18 to TRBJ2-1; 14 nucleotides match TRBD2. The CDR3 covers 15 residues. Unmatched junction bases numbered 7, after V lost 8 bases and J lost 7 bases. Germline loops: CDR1 KGHSH, CDR2 LQKENI. The CDR3 DNA reads as TGTGCCAGCCCCTCCGGGACTAGCGGGAGAAATGAGCAGTTCTTC. Translating gives CASPSGTSGRNEQFF.

This clonotype was seen only a few times. The genes are TRBV5-1 and TRBJ2-1; D gene uncertain. The CDR3 length is 15 residues. The ends were cut back, 0 bases at V and 0 bases at J, with 7 bases in the middle. Germline lookup yields CDR1 SGHRS and CDR2 YFSETQ. Written as DNA, the CDR3 is TGCGCCAGCAGCTTGGGGGTTAGCTCCTACAATGAGCAGTTCTTC. This encodes CASSLGVSSYNEQFF.

This clonotype was observed once. The chain has TRBV20-1 and TRBJ2-5; 10 positions agree with TRBD2. CDR1 and CDR2 (germline): DFQATT, SNEGSKA (reference sequence). J was trimmed by 4 bases and V by 4 bases; bases with no gene match: 9. The CDR3 is 15 residues long. In DNA, the CDR3 is TGCAGTGCTAACCGCCTAGCGGGAGAAGGAGAGACCCAGTACTTC. It specifies CSANRLAGEGETQYF.

The chain has TRBV10-1 and TRBJ2-1; TRBD2 agrees at 10 bases. Germline lookup yields CDR1 WNHNN and CDR2 SYGVQD (reference sequence). The trim removed 6 bases at V and 5 bases at J, leaving 10 bases unmatched. This CDR3 has 16 residues. Written as DNA, the CDR3 is TGCGCCAGCAGGGGTAGCGGGGGGCCTGGGGACAATGAGCAGTTCTTC. Protein sequence: CASRGSGGPGDNEQFF.

This clonotype came up a few times. DNA for the CDR3: TGCGCCAGCAGCTTGGTCCCGGGGGCCCACGAGCAGTACTTC. As protein: CASSLVPGAHEQYF. The chain joins TRBV5-1 to TRBJ2-7; D may be TRBD1 or TRBD2 (6 bases each). Germline V gives CDR1 SGHRS, CDR2 YFSETQ. This CDR3 contains 14 residues. Deletions cut 0 bases from V and 5 bases from J, with 12 bases between. Supplemented by reference TRBV5-1 and TRBJ2-7, the full variable domain reads KAGVTQTPRYLIKTRGQQVTLSCSPISGHRSVSWYQQTPGQGLQFLFEYFSETQRNKGNFPGRFSGRQFSNSRSEMNVSTLELGDSALYLCASSLVPGAHEQYFGPGTRLTVT.

The V gene is TRBV6-1, the J gene TRBJ1-1, with a weak D call TRBD1 (6 bases). Germline V gene data show CDR1 as MNHNS and CDR2 as SASEGT. The CDR3 covers 13 residues. V lost 8 bases to trimming and J lost 3 bases, with 13 bases between them. The CDR3 DNA reads TGTGCCAGCGAGAGAGGGGGAGACACTGAAGCTTTCTTT. Amino acids: CASERGGDTEAFF.

The chain employs TRBV6-2 or TRBV6-3 and TRBJ1-5; TRBD1 agrees at 8 bases. Germline V gene sequence: CDR1 MNHEY, CDR2 SVGEGT. The CDR3 contains 15 residues. V trimming: 4 bases; J trimming: 5 bases; junction bases outside the gene matches: 7. Here the CDR3 DNA reads TGTGCCAGCAGTTCTATTGGACAGGGCCATCAGCCCCAGCATTTT. This gives the protein CASSSIGQGHQPQHF.

This clonotype was detected ten times or more. V and J are TRBV7-2 and TRBJ2-3; D call uncertain. The CDR3 is 16 residues long. V lost 1 base and J 0 bases, leaving 11 bases between the germline ends. CDR1 is SGHTA, CDR2 FQGNSA, per germline. The CDR3, as DNA: TGTGCCAGCAGCTTAGGATTGAGTGGGAGCACAGATACGCAGTATTTT. Translation gives CASSLGLSGSTDTQYF.

The chain recombines TRBV10-3 with TRBJ1-1, with D possibly being TRBD1 (6 bases). Germline CDR1 and CDR2: ENHRY and SYGVKD. This CDR3 is built from 14 residues. V lost 4 bases and J lost 1, with 10 bases in between. CDR3: CAISGTVKNTEAFF. DNA for the CDR3: TGTGCCATCAGTGGGACAGTGAAGAACACTGAAGCTTTCTTT.

This clonotype was seen a handful of times. The V call is TRBV7-2, the J call TRBJ1-1, with D maybe TRBD1 (5 bases). The length of the CDR3 is 16 residues. Trimming left V 2 bases short and J 3 bases short, with 16 bases between. Germline loops: CDR1 SGHTA, CDR2 FQGNSA. Here the CDR3 reads CASSLRGGGGDTEAFF. The DNA of the CDR3 is TGTGCCAGCAGCTTACGGGGCGGGGGTGGAGACACTGAAGCTTTCTTT.

The chain recombines TRBV7-2 with TRBJ1-1; TRBD1 matches 8 bases. V trimming: 5 bases; J trimming: 1 base; junction bases outside the gene matches: 9. The CDR3 has 16 amino acids. Germline V gene sequence: CDR1 SGHTA, CDR2 FQGNSA. DNA of the CDR3: TGTGCCAGCAGCCTCGGGACAGGCTCCCGGAACACTGAAGCTTTCTTT. It yields the protein CASSLGTGSRNTEAFF.

V and J are TRBV20-1 and TRBJ2-1, with TRBD1 as a possible D gene (5 bases). Germline values: CDR1 DFQATT, CDR2 SNEGSKA (reference sequence). The CDR3 is made up of 12 amino acids. As DNA, the CDR3 is TGCACCCCAGGGTCCTCCTACAATGAGCAGTTCTTC. This translates into CTPGSSYNEQFF.

In its sample, this clonotype was seen a few times. The gene calls are TRBV28 and TRBJ2-5; the D is unclear. The CDR3 consists of 15 residues. The germline CDR1 and CDR2 sequences are MDHEN and SYDVKM. V was trimmed by 6 bases and J by 5 bases, leaving 19 bases between them. The CDR3 sequence: CASSLTYPGSETQYF. CDR3 nucleotides: TGTGCCAGCAGCCTCACCTACCCAGGTTCGGAGACCCAGTACTTC.

The sample holds a few counts of this clonotype. This chain uses TRBV20-1 with TRBJ2-7; D is unclear. The CDR3 contains 12 residues. Germline V gene data show CDR1 as DFQATT and CDR2 as SNEGSKA (reference sequence). With 4 bases removed from V and 3 bases from J, the gap between germline ends came to 10 bases. The CDR3 region has the DNA TGCAGTGCTACTGTGTCTAACTACGAGCAGTACTTC. Translation gives CSATVSNYEQYF.

J is TRBJ2-5 and V is TRBV7-2; 13 bases agree with TRBD2. The CDR3 extends over 15 amino acids. The V gene's germline CDR1 is SGHTA and CDR2 FQGNSA. J lost 5 bases, V lost 5 bases, and 5 bases had no gene match. The CDR3 loop reads CASSRTSGGGETQYF. CDR3 coding DNA: TGTGCCAGCAGCCGGACTAGCGGGGGTGGGGAGACCCAGTACTTC.

The chain employs TRBV5-1 and TRBJ2-5, with D perhaps assigned TRBD1 or TRBD2 (5 bases each). CDR1 is SGHRS, CDR2 YFSETQ, per germline. CDR3 size: 15 residues. Trimming cost V 4 bases and J 5 bases, with 18 bases left between them. CDR3 amino acids: CASSPREGPGETQYF. The DNA of the CDR3 is TGCGCCAGCAGCCCCCGAGAGGGGCCCGGGGAGACCCAGTACTTC.

This clonotype appeared a few times. This chain joins TRBV27 and TRBJ2-2; D gene unclear. V was shortened by 8 bases and J by 6 bases, with 13 bases between the two germline ends. This CDR3 spans 13 amino acids. Germline CDR1 and CDR2: MNHEY and SMNVEV (reference sequence). The CDR3 nucleotides read TGTGCCAGCCAGTTTGTGCGTTCCGGGGAGCTGTTTTTT. Amino acid sequence: CASQFVRSGELFF.

This clonotype turned up a few times. The rearrangement uses TRBV12-3 or TRBV12-4 and TRBJ1-5; a weak D match, TRBD1 (5 bases). The CDR3 sequence is 14 residues long. V lost 6 bases and J lost 3, with 12 bases in between. CDR3 coding DNA: TGTGCCAGCAGCCGCGGACATTACAATCAGCCCCAGCATTTT. It encodes CASSRGHYNQPQHF.

This clonotype was counted ten times or more. This chain joins TRBV10-1 and TRBJ2-7, with TRBD1 matching 8 bases. The V gene's germline CDR1 is WNHNN and CDR2 SYGVQD (reference sequence). The ends lost 0 bases at V and 4 bases at J; junction bases unmatched: 2. This CDR3 has 14 amino acids. CDR3 protein: CASSESQGAYEQYF. The CDR3 nucleotides are TGCGCCAGCAGTGAGTCCCAGGGGGCATACGAGCAGTACTTC.

This clonotype was observed a handful of times. V is TRBV7-9 and J is TRBJ1-4; no clear D. Between the trimmed V and J ends, which lost 5 bases and 8 bases, there was a span of 21 bases. The CDR3 totals 16 residues. Germline V lookup: CDR1 SEHNR, CDR2 FQNEAQ (reference sequence). The CDR3 here is CASSPSVSPSDEKLFF. CDR3 in DNA: TGTGCCAGCAGCCCCTCCGTCTCGCCATCAGACGAAAAACTGTTTTTT.

Ten or more counts support this clonotype. The chain carries TRBV5-6 and TRBJ2-7; D is undetermined. V was cut by 0 bases and J by 2 bases, with 9 bases left in between. The CDR3 is 14 amino acids. CDR1 SGHDT and CDR2 YYEEEE come from the germline V gene. The CDR3 DNA follows: TGTGCCAGCAGCTTGGGCGGCTCCCCCTACGAGCAGTACTTC. It translates to CASSLGGSPYEQYF.

This clonotype was found a few times. V is TRBV9 and J is TRBJ2-7; D is perhaps TRBD2 (6 bases). The germline V gene encodes CDR1 SGDLS and CDR2 YYNGEE. The CDR3 runs 15 residues. The V gene lost 2 bases and the J gene lost 6 bases, with 18 bases spanning the gap. CDR3 bases: TGTGCCAGCAGCGTCTCCCCTCGACTAGTTGGCGAGCAGTACTTC. As protein: CASSVSPRLVGEQYF.

This clonotype showed up just a few times. This rearrangement joins TRBV9 to TRBJ2-7; 7 nucleotides match TRBD1. V lost 0 bases, J lost 5 bases, and 2 bases stayed unmatched. The CDR3 length is 13 residues. CDR1 is SGDLS and CDR2 is YYNGEE in the germline V gene. CDR3 sequence: CASSVEGADEQYF. The DNA for the CDR3 is TGTGCCAGCAGCGTAGAGGGGGCGGACGAGCAGTACTTC.

This clonotype appeared many times. The chain has TRBV29-1 and TRBJ2-7; perhaps TRBD2 as D (7 bases). Germline V gene data show CDR1 as SQVTM and CDR2 as ANQGSEA. The CDR3 has 15 amino acids. V shed 4 bases and J shed 3 bases, with 19 bases lying between them. The CDR3 reads CSVAPVGGPIYEQYF. CDR3 DNA sequence: TGCAGCGTTGCCCCGGTGGGGGGGCCGATCTACGAGCAGTACTTC.

This clonotype was detected ten times or more. The chain couples TRBV20-1 to TRBJ1-1, with D perhaps TRBD1 (6 bases). This CDR3 region has 14 residues. Deletions cut 0 bases from V and 6 bases from J, with 14 bases between. The germline V gene encodes CDR1 DFQATT and CDR2 SNEGSKA (reference sequence). The CDR3, as DNA: TGCAGTGCTAGAGACCCGGATGGGGGCGCTGAAGCTTTCTTT. Translation: CSARDPDGGAEAFF.

The chain carries TRBV5-1 and TRBJ1-1; unclear D gene. The CDR3 runs 14 residues. V lost 6 bases and J 0 bases, leaving 12 bases between the germline ends. CDR1 is SGHRS, CDR2 YFSETQ, per germline. DNA for the CDR3: TGCGCCAGCACCTCTGGGGAGATGAACACTGAAGCTTTCTTT. This sequence encodes CASTSGEMNTEAFF.